This T cell receptor beta chain was captured by sequencing in a study of cytomegalovirus exposure and HLA in healthy donors. This clone was seen a handful of times. Vbeta (60) and Jbeta (13) primers were used in the PCR. The repertoire was sequenced with immunoSEQ multiplex PCR; TCRdb's copy has only in-frame clones and lacks some. Seen here are approximately 160,000 clones, 77% observed once, and the top ten hold around 2.8%. Trimming removed 5 bases from V and 1 base from J, with 16 bases in between. This CDR3 is 15 amino acids long. Germline CDR1 GTSNPN, CDR2 SVGIG (reference sequence). The chain links TRBV30 to TRBJ2-3, with a possible D match to TRBD1 (6 bases). This TCR was sampled from a middle-aged woman in good health and CMV-seropositive. Sequencing was carried out using PBMCs. In nucleotides, the CDR3 is TGTGCCTGGGCACTTAGCAGGGGCGGCACAGATACGCAGTATTTT. This sequence encodes CAWALSRGGTDTQYF.